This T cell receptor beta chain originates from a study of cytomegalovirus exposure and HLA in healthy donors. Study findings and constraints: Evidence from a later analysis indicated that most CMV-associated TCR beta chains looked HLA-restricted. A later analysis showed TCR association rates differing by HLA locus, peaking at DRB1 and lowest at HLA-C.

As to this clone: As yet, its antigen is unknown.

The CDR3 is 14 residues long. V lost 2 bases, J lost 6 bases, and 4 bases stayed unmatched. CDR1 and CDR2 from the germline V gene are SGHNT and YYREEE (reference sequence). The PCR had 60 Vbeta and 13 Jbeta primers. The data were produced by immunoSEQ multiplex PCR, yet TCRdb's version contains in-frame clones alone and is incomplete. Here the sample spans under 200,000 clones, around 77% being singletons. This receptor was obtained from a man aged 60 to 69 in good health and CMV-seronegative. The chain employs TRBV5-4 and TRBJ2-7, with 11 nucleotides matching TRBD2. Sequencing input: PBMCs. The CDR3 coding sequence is TGTGCCAGCAGCTTTAGCGGGGGGGCATGCGAGCAGTACTTC. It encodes CASSFSGGACEQYF.